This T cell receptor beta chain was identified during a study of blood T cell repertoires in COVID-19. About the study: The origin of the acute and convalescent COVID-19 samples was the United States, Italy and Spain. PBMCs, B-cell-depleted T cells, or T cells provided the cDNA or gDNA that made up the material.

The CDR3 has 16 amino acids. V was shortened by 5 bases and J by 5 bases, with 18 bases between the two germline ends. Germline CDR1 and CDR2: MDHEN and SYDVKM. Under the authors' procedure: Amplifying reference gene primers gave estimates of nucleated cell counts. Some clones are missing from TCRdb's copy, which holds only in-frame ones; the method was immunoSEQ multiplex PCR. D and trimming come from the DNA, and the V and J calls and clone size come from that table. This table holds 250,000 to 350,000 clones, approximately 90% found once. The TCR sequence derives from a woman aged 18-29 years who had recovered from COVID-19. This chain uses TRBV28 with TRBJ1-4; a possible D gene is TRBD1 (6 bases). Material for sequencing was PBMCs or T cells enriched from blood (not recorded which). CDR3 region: CASSAPNRASNEKLFF. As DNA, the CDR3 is TGTGCCAGCAGTGCGCCCAACAGGGCCTCAAATGAAAAACTGTTTTTT.